This TCR beta chain is from a study of spatial heterogeneity in lung cancer. Overall study results and limits: Mutation counts in tumors were tracked by counts of expanded intratumoral alpha and beta TCRs. Tracking of ubiquitous and regional nonsynonymous mutations by counts of ubiquitous and regional expanded TCRs, respectively, was seen.

By proportion, this clonotype is medium-sized. Its antigen is still unknown. Time point specified: sample taken at primary tumor resection. This CDR3 contains 15 residues. Per germline, CDR1 MNHNS and CDR2 SASEGT. The V and J ends lost 1 base and 0 bases respectively, with 7 bases between them. Every individual TCR cDNA molecule carried its own unique molecular identifier, which allowed correction of PCR and sequencing errors. A single record per CDR3 protein comes from TCRdb applying MiXCR to the 5' RACE reads. This table has 5,500 to 7,500 distinct CDR3 sequences, 12% appearing once. The clonotype was recovered from a male donor with early-stage non-small cell lung cancer. The input for sequencing was lung tumor tissue, taken at surgery. The chain has TRBV6-1 and TRBJ2-1; D not certain. CDR3 loop: CASSEDFSSYNEQFF. The CDR3 DNA reads TGTGCCAGCAGTGAAGACTTTAGCTCCTACAATGAGCAGTTCTTC.